The 29 T cell receptor beta chains in this list originate from one sample, sequenced in a study of blood T cell repertoires in COVID-19. Sequencing used immunoSEQ multiplex PCR; TCRdb keeps in-frame clones, though not all of them. The sample shows approximately 330,000 clones, roughly 90% of them seen only once. Sample: peripheral blood. The receptor set was obtained from a woman aged 40 to 55 with COVID-19, enrolled during active disease.

This clone was seen once. The chain links TRBV6-6 to TRBJ1-5; perhaps TRBD1 as D (5 bases). Trimming shortened V by 0 bases and J by 5 bases, and 11 bases separated the two germline ends. The germline CDR1 and CDR2 sequences are MNHNY and SVGAGI (reference sequence). The CDR3 totals 15 residues. This CDR3 reads CASSYSTGGDQPQHF. The DNA of the CDR3 is TGTGCCAGCAGTTACTCGACGGGGGGAGATCAGCCCCAGCATTTT.

V is TRBV19 and J is TRBJ1-2; 10 bases map to TRBD1. This CDR3 region has 15 residues. Germline-derived CDR1 and CDR2 are LNHDA and SQIVND (reference sequence). V trimming: 4 bases; J trimming: 6 bases; junction bases outside the gene matches: 8. CDR3 in amino acids: CASSRWDRGSNGYTF. CDR3 DNA: TGTGCCAGTAGTAGATGGGACAGGGGAAGCAATGGCTACACCTTC. Supplemented by reference TRBV19 and TRBJ1-2, the full variable domain reads DGGITQSPKYLFRKEGQNVTLSCEQNLNHDAMYWYRQDPGQGLRLIYYSQIVNDFQKGDIAEGYSVSREKKESFPLTVTSAQKNPTAFYLCASSRWDRGSNGYTFGSGTRLTVV.

The chain uses TRBV7-3 and TRBJ2-1, with 10 bases fitting TRBD2. CDR1 and CDR2 from the germline V gene are SGHTA and FQGTGA. The J segment lost 0 bases and the V segment lost 8 bases, leaving 13 bases of the junction unmatched. This CDR3 comprises 18 residues. In DNA form, the CDR3 reads TGTGCCAGCGGGCCTAGCGGGGGACCGACCTACTCCTACAATGAGCAGTTCTTC. It is translated as CASGPSGGPTYSYNEQFF.

This clone was counted only a few times. The chain's CDR3 is CASSSDRGRNEKLFF. DNA for the CDR3: TGTGCCAGCAGCTCGGACAGGGGGCGTAATGAAAAACTGTTTTTT. This sequence joins TRBV7-2 and TRBJ1-4; 11 bases fit TRBD1. Germline V gene data show CDR1 as SGHTA and CDR2 as FQGNSA. V lost 4 bases to trimming and J lost 4 bases; unmatched junction nucleotides: 2. The CDR3 consists of 15 residues.

V is TRBV10-3 and J is TRBJ2-2; tentative D call: TRBD1 (6 bases). The CDR3 has 15 amino acids. Germline CDR1 ENHRY, CDR2 SYGVKD. Trimming stripped 0 bases from V and 7 bases from J, with 12 bases between. The CDR3 is CAISESAQGIGELFF. The CDR3 DNA reads as TGTGCCATCAGTGAGTCCGCACAGGGAATCGGGGAGCTGTTTTTT.

V gene TRBV19 combines with J gene TRBJ2-2; D unresolved. V lost 7 bases and J 0 bases, leaving 21 bases between the germline ends. The CDR3 sequence is 18 residues long. Germline V CDR1 and CDR2: LNHDA, SQIVND (reference sequence). The CDR3 loop reads CASTPQGGLRSNTGELFF. CDR3 coding DNA: TGTGCCAGTACCCCCCAAGGTGGGCTACGATCGAACACCGGGGAGCTGTTTTTT.

The chain is built from TRBV19 and TRBJ2-4, with 7 bases identical to TRBD1. Germline V CDR1 and CDR2: LNHDA, SQIVND (reference sequence). V was clipped by 1 base and J by 0 bases; unmatched bases: 9. This CDR3 contains 18 residues. DNA for the CDR3: TGTGCCAGTAGTATAGTAGGTCGAGGGGGCGCAGCCAAAAACATTCAGTACTTC. This sequence encodes CASSIVGRGGAAKNIQYF.

The CDR3 is CASSPDRAGLSPLHF. In DNA, the CDR3 is TGTGCCAGCAGCCCAGACAGGGCCGGACTTTCACCCCTCCACTTT. This sequence joins TRBV28 and TRBJ1-6, with 7 nucleotides matching TRBD1. J gave up 9 bases and V 6 bases, and 11 bases lay outside the gene matches. The germline gives CDR1 MDHEN, CDR2 SYDVKM. The CDR3 runs 15 residues.

This clone was observed a few times. The rearrangement links TRBV10-3 to TRBJ2-2; a possible D gene is TRBD2 (5 bases). Germline assignment: CDR1 ENHRY and CDR2 SYGVKD. The CDR3 length is 14 residues. V shed 9 bases and J shed 5 bases, with 16 bases lying between them. DNA for the CDR3: TGTGCCATTAATGAGGGAGCGAGAACCGGGGAGCTGTTTTTT. Its translation is CAINEGARTGELFF.

Remarks on this clone: Other DNA sequences in the same sample also yield this CDR3. The V gene is TRBV27, the J gene TRBJ2-3, with TRBD2 matching 8 bases. V was pared by 6 bases and J by 1 base, with 6 bases of the junction left unmatched. This CDR3 contains 15 residues. CDR1 is MNHEY and CDR2 is SMNVEV in the germline V gene (reference sequence). The CDR3 nucleotides read TGTGCCAGCAGCCTCACTAGCGGTCGCACAGATACGCAGTATTTT. Its protein is CASSLTSGRTDTQYF.

This clone was recorded once. The rearrangement uses TRBV7-2 and TRBJ2-7; 9 nucleotides agree with TRBD2. The V and J ends lost 3 bases and 0 bases, in that order; junction bases with no gene match: 0. Germline CDR1 and CDR2: SGHTA and FQGNSA. The CDR3 is made up of 14 amino acids. CDR3 in DNA: TGTGCCAGCAGCTTTAGCGGGAGCTCCTACGAGCAGTACTTC. Its translation: CASSFSGSSYEQYF.

The chain carries TRBV7-3 and TRBJ1-1, with 8 bases that match TRBD1. Looked up from germline, CDR1 is SGHTA and CDR2 is FQGTGA. The CDR3 consists of 13 residues. Unmatched junction bases numbered 8, after V lost 6 bases and J lost 8 bases. Here the CDR3 reads CASSLTGANEAFF. CDR3 nucleotides: TGTGCCAGCAGTCTGACAGGGGCAAACGAAGCTTTCTTT.

The rearrangement links TRBV6-2 or TRBV6-3 to TRBJ2-7; D gene ambiguous. V was trimmed by 0 bases and J by 3 bases, leaving 9 bases between them. The germline V gene has CDR1 MNHEY and CDR2 SVGEGT. The CDR3 is 14 residues long. The CDR3 region has the DNA TGTGCCAGCAGTTACTCGGCTCAGAACTACGAGCAGTACTTC. Its translation: CASSYSAQNYEQYF.

The J gene is TRBJ1-1, the V gene TRBV28; D remains unclear. V lost 5 bases and J 7 bases, leaving 5 bases between the germline ends. The germline V gene encodes CDR1 MDHEN and CDR2 SYDVKM. CDR3 length equals 10 residues. DNA for the CDR3: TGTGCCAGCAGTCGAGGTGAAGCTTTCTTT. This encodes CASSRGEAFF.

The chain recombines TRBV5-1 with TRBJ1-3, with D possibly TRBD1 on 6 matching bases. There are 16 residues in the CDR3. CDR1 and CDR2 (germline): SGHRS, YFSETQ. V dropped 4 bases and J dropped 0 bases, with 14 bases sitting between them. CDR3 nucleotide sequence: TGCGCCAGCAGCGTATCTCCGGACAGCTCTGGAAACACCATATATTTT. Its protein product is CASSVSPDSSGNTIYF.

The CDR3, as DNA: TGTGCCAGCAGCCTTAGCGGGGGGGCTTCTGTAGATACGCAGTATTTT. Its translation is CASSLSGGASVDTQYF. V usage is TRBV7-3 and J usage is TRBJ2-3; TRBD2 agrees at 11 bases. The V segment lost 5 bases and the J segment 5 bases; nucleotides outside the gene matches: 9. From germline, CDR1 is SGHTA and CDR2 FQGTGA. There are 16 residues in the CDR3. The full variable domain, with the rest looked up from reference TRBV7-3 and TRBJ2-3, is GAGVSQTPSNKVTEKGKYVELRCDPISGHTALYWYRQSLGQGPEFLIYFQGTGAADDSGLPNDRFFAVRPEGSVSTLKIQRTERGDSAVYLCASSLSGGASVDTQYFGPGTRLTVL.

The gene calls are TRBV4-2 and TRBJ2-5; 10 bases fit TRBD1. Trimming cost V 5 bases and J 5 bases; bases outside gene matches: 8. Germline values: CDR1 LGHNA, CDR2 YNFKEQ. The CDR3 spans 15 residues. The CDR3 region is CASSRQDRGLETQYF. The CDR3 nucleotides read TGTGCCAGCAGCAGGCAAGACAGGGGGCTGGAGACCCAGTACTTC.

The J gene is TRBJ2-1, the V gene TRBV9, with 9 bases identical to TRBD2. From germline, CDR1 is SGDLS and CDR2 YYNGEE. V shed 0 bases, J shed 9 bases, and the junction held 7 bases outside the gene matches. CDR3 size: 15 residues. CDR3 bases: TGTGCCAGCAGCGTAGATAGCGGGGGTGGGCTTGAGCAGTTCTTC. Translating it yields CASSVDSGGGLEQFF.

The chain couples TRBV6-6 to TRBJ1-2, with 8 bases identical to TRBD1. Trimming removed 5 bases from V and 8 bases from J; junction bases left unmatched: 7. Germline V gene lookup returns CDR1 MNHNY and CDR2 SVGAGI (reference sequence). The CDR3 runs 13 residues. CDR3 sequence: CASSAGGAGGYTF. The CDR3 nucleotides read TGTGCCAGCAGTGCAGGGGGCGCCGGCGGCTACACCTTC.

This chain connects TRBV7-6 to TRBJ1-1; D gene uncertain. V lost 5 bases to trimming and J lost 3 bases, with 13 bases between them. This CDR3 is built from 14 residues. CDR1 and CDR2 (germline): SGHVS, FNYEAQ. The CDR3 DNA reads as TGTGCCAGCAGCCCTATCCCCGGGTACACTGAAGCTTTCTTT. Its protein product is CASSPIPGYTEAFF.

This clone was observed once. The CDR3 is CAWRPNRDTEAFF. CDR3 coding DNA: TGTGCCTGGAGGCCTAACAGGGACACTGAAGCTTTCTTT. The rearrangement links TRBV30 to TRBJ1-1; D is possibly TRBD1 (6 bases). V gave up 3 bases and J gave up 3 bases, with 11 bases separating them. There are 13 residues in the CDR3. The V gene's germline CDR1 is GTSNPN and CDR2 SVGIG (reference sequence). Variable domain in full (rest from reference TRBV30 and TRBJ1-1): SQTIHQWPATLVQPVGSPLSLECTVEGTSNPNLYWYRQAAGRGLQLLFYSVGIGQISSEVPQNLSASRPQDRQFILSSKKLLLSDSGFYLCAWRPNRDTEAFFGQGTRLTVV.

CDR3 residues: CAWSVRTGASPLHF. Here the CDR3 DNA reads TGTGCCTGGAGTGTAAGGACAGGGGCTTCACCCCTCCACTTT. V gene TRBV30 combines with J gene TRBJ1-6, with 9 bases aligning to TRBD1. The CDR3 runs to 14 residues. Germline CDR1 is GTSNPN and CDR2 is SVGIG (reference sequence). Trimming took 0 bases from V and 9 from J; bases not matched to a gene: 3.

The V call is TRBV7-9, the J call TRBJ2-1; D is unclear. Germline V gene lookup returns CDR1 SEHNR and CDR2 FQNEAQ (reference sequence). This CDR3 is built from 14 residues. V dropped 3 bases and J dropped 0 bases, with 6 bases sitting between them. The CDR3 region has the DNA TGTGCCAGCAGCTTGTGGAGCTCCTACAATGAGCAGTTCTTC. Translating gives CASSLWSSYNEQFF.

The V call is TRBV27, the J call TRBJ2-1; D perhaps matches TRBD2 (5 bases). CDR1 and CDR2 (germline): MNHEY, SMNVEV (reference sequence). The CDR3 has 15 residues. Trimming shortened V by 8 bases and J by 4 bases, and 18 bases separated the two germline ends. The CDR3, as DNA: TGTGCCAGCCGACTGGCAGGCCGCGGGTACAATGAGCAGTTCTTC. Protein: CASRLAGRGYNEQFF.

The chain combines TRBV19 with TRBJ1-3, with D tentatively TRBD1 (6 bases). Looked up from germline, CDR1 is LNHDA and CDR2 is SQIVND (reference sequence). The length of the CDR3 is 16 residues. V shed 3 bases and J shed 0 bases, with 12 bases lying between them. The CDR3 coding sequence is TGTGCCAGTAGTATTTTGGGACATAGCTCTGGAAACACCATATATTTT. This translates into CASSILGHSSGNTIYF.

The rearrangement links TRBV19 to TRBJ1-4; TRBD1 matches 12 bases. From germline, CDR1 is LNHDA and CDR2 SQIVND (reference sequence). CDR3 length equals 17 residues. V was clipped by 5 bases and J by 4 bases; unmatched bases: 8. CDR3 amino acids: CASSPPGQGALNEKLFF. Written as DNA, the CDR3 is TGTGCCAGTAGTCCACCGGGACAGGGGGCTCTTAATGAAAAACTGTTTTTT.

The chain recombines TRBV28 with TRBJ1-1; perhaps TRBD1 as D (5 bases). V was trimmed by 6 bases and J by 3 bases, leaving 14 bases between them. The CDR3 contains 14 residues. Germline V gene sequence: CDR1 MDHEN, CDR2 SYDVKM. The CDR3 reads CASSPTGDDTEAFF. The CDR3 nucleotides read TGTGCCAGCAGCCCCACGGGGGACGACACTGAAGCTTTCTTT.

This clone has more than one count but fewer than ten. This rearrangement joins TRBV27 to TRBJ1-5, with TRBD1 matching over 8 bases. The germline V gene encodes CDR1 MNHEY and CDR2 SMNVEV (reference sequence). The length of the CDR3 is 14 residues. V trimming: 7 bases; J trimming: 3 bases; junction bases outside the gene matches: 5. This CDR3 is CASTDRGPNQPQHF. The CDR3 nucleotides read TGTGCCAGCACCGACAGGGGCCCCAATCAGCCCCAGCATTTT.

The chain joins TRBV4-1 to TRBJ1-1, with D possibly being TRBD1 (6 bases). Germline values: CDR1 MGHRA, CDR2 YSYEKL. The CDR3 is 13 amino acids. V was trimmed by 6 bases and J by 11 bases, leaving 19 bases between them. The CDR3 here is CASRGWGGLGAFF. Here the CDR3 DNA reads TGCGCCAGCAGAGGGTGGGGGGGCCTTGGGGCTTTCTTT.